This T cell receptor (beta chain) was retrieved from a study of T cells in localized non-small cell lung cancer (dated by TCRdb to the early 2020s). Describing the broader study: The study examined T cell repertoires in 200 to 300 patients with early-stage NSCLC and compared tumors with uninvolved tumor-adjacent lungs. The mean age of the NSCLC patients was under 70 years, with about 120 men and nearly 110 women. The cohort was made up of fewer than 250 treatment-naive NSCLC patients whose localized lung tumors had been resected. Results and caveats for the whole study, not just this receptor: Because multi-region sequencing of the tumors was not done, intratumor heterogeneity could not be ruled out. Longer overall survival was associated with higher blood T cell density, whereas shorter survival was associated with higher adjacent-lung clonality. A median of approximately 62 of the top 100 tumor clones turned up in the paired uninvolved adjacent lung, and roughly 30 of those clones also ranked among the top 100 of that same adjacent lung. Since the design was exploratory, TCR variables were selected using unadjusted p-values with no false-discovery rate correction. Uninvolved tumor-adjacent lung showed the highest T cell clonality, higher than tumor, which suggests more focused antigenic responses in the uninvolved tumor-adjacent lung.

Concerning this clone: This clone's antigen is unknown. Because the CDR3's place on the DNA is in doubt, the DNA is left out and the CDR3 is given as listed by TCRdb.

At diagnosis, peripheral blood, uninvolved tumor-adjacent lung and tumor were collected and were preserved as a mix of fresh-frozen and FFPE material. For TCR repertoire profiling, blood samples were analyzed in the form of peripheral blood mononuclear cells. The immunoSEQ Assay was used to sequence TCR beta CDR3 regions from DNA. Per the authors' processing: To compute T cell density, TCR beta template counts were normalized to usable DNA, which was estimated by amplifying housekeeping genes. Richness was estimated using the preseqR package, with extrapolation to 400,000 templates for PBMC samples and to 120,000 templates for tissue samples. Clonality was defined by subtracting Pielou's evenness from one. Tissue-enriched TCRs were identified through differential abundance testing performed on productive amino-acid clonotypes, with a minimum total count of 5 and an alpha of 0.1. Repertoire overlap between compartments was quantified with the Jaccard Index and Morisita Overlap Index. GLIPH clustered TCR beta CDR3s with public tetramer-defined viral CDR3s; viral motifs required at least three viral sequences plus V-gene enrichment. As stored in TCRdb, this immuneACCESS dataset retains in-frame rearrangements with V and J assigned. A fraction of the clones does not appear; measured against another copy, unresolved V genes explain less than half of the discrepancy, and the remainder lacks a known reason. V, J and clone size reflect that table, while D and trimming were determined from the DNA. The sample data list 100,000 to 150,000 clones, and more than 80% of these were observed just once. The biggest ten clones account for approximately 1.5% of the sample.

The CDR3 runs 14 residues from the cysteine to the phenylalanine. According to the germline V gene (reference sequence), CDR1 reads GTSNPN and CDR2 reads SVGIG. The sequencing here drew on peripheral blood, taken before any cancer treatment. This receptor was identified in a female donor at least 60 years old with stage I lung adenocarcinoma. The V gene is TRBV30 and the J gene is TRBJ2-5. The CDR3 protein is CAWSVLVGAGNTYF.